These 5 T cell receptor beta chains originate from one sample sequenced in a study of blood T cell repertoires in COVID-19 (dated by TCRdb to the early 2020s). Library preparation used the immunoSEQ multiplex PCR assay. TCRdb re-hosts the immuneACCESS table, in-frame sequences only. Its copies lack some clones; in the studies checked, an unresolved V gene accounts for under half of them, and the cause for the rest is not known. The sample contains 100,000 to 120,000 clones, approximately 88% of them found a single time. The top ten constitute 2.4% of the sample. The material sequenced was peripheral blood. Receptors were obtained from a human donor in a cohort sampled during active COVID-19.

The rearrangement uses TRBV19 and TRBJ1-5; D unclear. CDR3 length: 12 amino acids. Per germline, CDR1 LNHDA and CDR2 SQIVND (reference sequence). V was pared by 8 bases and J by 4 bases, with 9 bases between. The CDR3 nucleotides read TGTGCCAGTCGTGTCCGGAATCAGCCCCAGCATTTT. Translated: CASRVRNQPQHF.

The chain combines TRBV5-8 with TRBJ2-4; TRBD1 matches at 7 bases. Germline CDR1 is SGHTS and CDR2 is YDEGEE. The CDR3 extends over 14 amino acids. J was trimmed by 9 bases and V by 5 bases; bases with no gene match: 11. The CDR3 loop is CASSPRKGAGIQYF. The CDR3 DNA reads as TGTGCCAGCAGTCCCCGGAAGGGGGCTGGCATTCAGTACTTC. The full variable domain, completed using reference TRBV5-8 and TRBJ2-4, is EAGVTQSPTHLIKTRGQQATLRCSPISGHTSVYWYQQALGLGLQFLLWYDEGEERNRGNFPPRFSGRQFPNYSSELNVNALELEDSALYLCASSPRKGAGIQYFGAGTRLSVL.

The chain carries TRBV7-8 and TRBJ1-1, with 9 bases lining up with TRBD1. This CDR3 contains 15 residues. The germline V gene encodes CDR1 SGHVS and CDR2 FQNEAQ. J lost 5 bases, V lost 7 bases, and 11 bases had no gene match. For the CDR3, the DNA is TGTGCCAGCAACCACCCGGGACAGGGTGGGACTGAAGCTTTCTTT. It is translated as CASNHPGQGGTEAFF.

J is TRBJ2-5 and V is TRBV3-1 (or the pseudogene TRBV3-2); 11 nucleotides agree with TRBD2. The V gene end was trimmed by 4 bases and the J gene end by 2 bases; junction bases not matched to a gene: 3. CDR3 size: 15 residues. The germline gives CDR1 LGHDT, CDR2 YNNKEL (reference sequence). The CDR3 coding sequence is TGTGCCAGCAGCCTCCGGACTAGCGGGCAAGAGACCCAGTACTTC. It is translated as CASSLRTSGQETQYF.

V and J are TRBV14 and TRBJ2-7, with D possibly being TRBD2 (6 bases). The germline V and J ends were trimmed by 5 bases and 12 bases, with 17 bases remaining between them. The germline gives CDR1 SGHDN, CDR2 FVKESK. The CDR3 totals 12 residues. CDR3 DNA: TGTGCCAGCAGCGCCACTAGCAGTTACCGGTACTTC. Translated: CASSATSSYRYF. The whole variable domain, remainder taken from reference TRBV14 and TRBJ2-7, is EAGVTQFPSHSVIEKGQTVTLRCDPISGHDNLYWYRRVMGKEIKFLLHFVKESKQDESGMPNNRFLAERTGGTYSTLKVQPAELEDSGVYFCASSATSSYRYFGPGTRLTVT.